This passage covers 31 T cell receptor beta chains from one sample sequenced in a study of shared clonotypes between healthy human individuals. This table comes from immunoSEQ multiplex PCR, and its TCRdb copy is limited to in-frame clones, with some not included. The table includes under 200,000 clones, 80% to 95% detected once. The sequenced material came from naive CD4+ T cells sorted from blood. As for subset: CD45RA+ positively selected. The receptors derive from a woman aged 25 to 39 in good health.

The J gene is TRBJ2-5, the V gene TRBV28; no definite D call. The DNA end is more similar to TRBJ2-7, so the J call may be wrong. Germline V gives CDR1 MDHEN, CDR2 SYDVKM. The CDR3 extends over 13 amino acids. CDR3 sequence: CASSLVGPYEQYF. The CDR3 DNA reads as TGTGCCAGCAGTCTAGTGGGCCCCTACGAGCAGTACTTC.

The V gene is TRBV25-1, the J gene TRBJ2-7, with 11 positions matching TRBD2. Germline V CDR1 and CDR2: MGHDK, SYGVNS. V gave up 6 bases and J gave up 2 bases; unmatched junction bases: 0. This CDR3 has 13 amino acids. CDR3 residues: CASRLAGAYEQYF. The CDR3 DNA reads as TGTGCCAGCAGACTAGCGGGAGCCTACGAGCAGTACTTC.

V is TRBV7-2 and J is TRBJ2-6; D remains ambiguous. Trimming took 5 bases from V and 0 from J, leaving 20 bases between them. The germline V gene has CDR1 SGHTA and CDR2 FQGNSA. CDR3 length: 19 amino acids. In nucleotides, the CDR3 is TGTGCCAGCAGCCCCACGGTTGGGCGAGCCCTCTCTGGGGCCAACGTCCTGACTTTC. This gives the protein CASSPTVGRALSGANVLTF. Combining the CDR3 with reference TRBV7-2 and TRBJ2-6 gives the whole variable domain GAGVSQSPSNKVTEKGKDVELRCDPISGHTALYWYRQSLGQGLEFLIYFQGNSAPDKSGLPSDRFSAERTGGSVSTLTIQRTQQEDSAVYLCASSPTVGRALSGANVLTFGAGSRLTVL.

The chain links TRBV28 to TRBJ2-5, with 10 bases that match TRBD2. The J call may be faulty, since TRBJ2-7 better matches the DNA end. Germline V CDR1 and CDR2: MDHEN, SYDVKM. The CDR3 length is 15 residues. This CDR3 reads CASLVTSGISYEQYF. CDR3 DNA sequence: TGTGCCAGCTTGGTAACTAGCGGGATATCCTACGAGCAGTACTTC.

This rearrangement joins TRBV2 to TRBJ2-5; D is perhaps TRBD2 (6 bases). This CDR3 comprises 14 residues. The ends were cut back, 1 base at V and 2 bases at J, with 8 bases in the middle. The germline gives CDR1 SNHLY, CDR2 FYNNEI. The CDR3 here is CASSEGDFQETQYF. The CDR3, as DNA: TGTGCCAGCAGTGAAGGGGACTTTCAAGAGACCCAGTACTTC.

J is TRBJ2-1 and V is TRBV2, with 10 bases aligning to TRBD2. The CDR3 sequence is 14 residues long. Germline V gives CDR1 SNHLY, CDR2 FYNNEI. After removal of 6 bases from V and 9 bases from J, the junction contained 8 bases not matched to a gene. DNA for the CDR3: TGTGCCAGCAGAGCGGGGGGGAAACCGGGTGAGCAGTTCTTC. As protein: CASRAGGKPGEQFF.

The genes are TRBV9 and TRBJ1-1; D remains unclear. Germline lookup yields CDR1 SGDLS and CDR2 YYNGEE. The V end was cut by 3 bases, the J end by 5 bases, with 17 bases between. CDR3 length: 15 residues. The chain's CDR3 is CASSAQSGGSTEAFF. CDR3 sequence (DNA): TGTGCCAGCAGCGCCCAAAGCGGAGGTAGTACTGAAGCTTTCTTT.

The rearrangement uses TRBV19 and TRBJ1-3; 9 nucleotides align to TRBD1. With 5 bases clipped from V and 4 bases from J, the junction kept 3 bases outside the gene matches. Germline CDR1 is LNHDA and CDR2 is SQIVND (reference sequence). The CDR3 is made up of 14 amino acids. CDR3 DNA: TGTGCCAGTAGTGGGACAGGGTTCGGAAACACCATATATTTT. It specifies CASSGTGFGNTIYF.

This clone was seen just once. The germline gene is not matched at one end of the junction; a read error may be the cause. The chain links TRBV10-2 to TRBJ2-7; TRBD2 agrees at 11 bases. This CDR3 region has 16 residues. Germline V lookup: CDR1 WSHSY, CDR2 SAAADI. Written as DNA, the CDR3 is TGCGCCAGCAGTGATTTAACTAGCGGGAGCTCCAACGAGCAGTACTTC. This translates into CASSDLTSGSSNEQYF.

CDR3 nucleotides: TGTGCCAGCAGCTTAGAGGACAACAACTATGGCTACACCTTC. As protein: CASSLEDNNYGYTF. The rearrangement uses TRBV11-2 and TRBJ1-2, with D tentatively TRBD1 (5 bases). CDR3 length equals 14 residues. V lost 0 bases and J lost 2, with 7 bases in between. Germline assignment: CDR1 SGHAT and CDR2 FQNNGV.

The chain employs TRBV7-9 and TRBJ2-5; D is possibly TRBD2 (5 bases). The J call may be wrong; the DNA end is better matched by TRBJ2-7. The CDR3 is made up of 16 amino acids. CDR1 SEHNR and CDR2 FQNEAQ come from the germline V gene (reference sequence). This CDR3 reads CASSSEVGLPDYEQYF. Written as DNA, the CDR3 is TGTGCCAGCAGCTCGGAAGTAGGACTCCCCGACTACGAGCAGTACTTC.

This chain joins TRBV28 and TRBJ2-7; weak D call: TRBD1 (6 bases). There are 14 residues in the CDR3. The V gene's germline CDR1 is MDHEN and CDR2 SYDVKM. V was cut by 8 bases and J by 6 bases, with 20 bases left in between. CDR3 amino acids: CASGYLGGVSEQYF. In nucleotides, the CDR3 is TGTGCCAGCGGATACCTAGGGGGTGTCTCCGAGCAGTACTTC.

The CDR3, as DNA: TGCGCCAGCAGTCCCGGCCCTCTTCGGCGGGCTTTCTTT. Translation: CASSPGPLRRAFF. The chain carries TRBV23-1 and TRBJ1-1; D remains ambiguous. TRBV23-1 belongs to the ORF category, with a function that is uncertain. V lost 4 bases to trimming and J lost 11 bases, with 17 bases between them. The CDR3 length is 13 residues.

This chain connects TRBV28 to TRBJ1-2; 7 bases agree with TRBD1. CDR3 size: 12 residues. Per the germline V gene, CDR1 is MDHEN and CDR2 is SYDVKM. V was pared by 8 bases and J by 6 bases, with 6 bases of the junction left unmatched. Here the CDR3 DNA reads TGTGCCAGCCGAGGAAGGGGGCATGGCTACACCTTC. The encoded protein is CASRGRGHGYTF.

This clone was recorded once. V is TRBV9 and J is TRBJ1-3; D uncertain. V dropped 4 bases and J dropped 0 bases, with 8 bases sitting between them. The germline CDR1 and CDR2 sequences are SGDLS and YYNGEE. The CDR3 runs to 14 residues. CDR3 nucleotides: TGTGCCAGCAGCATCCAAAGCTCTGGAAACACCATATATTTT. It yields the protein CASSIQSSGNTIYF. Complete variable domain (other parts from reference TRBV9 and TRBJ1-3): DSGVTQTPKHLITATGQRVTLRCSPRSGDLSVYWYQQSLDQGLQFLIQYYNGEERAKGNILERFSAQQFPDLHSELNLSSLELGDSALYFCASSIQSSGNTIYFGEGSWLTVV.

The chain couples TRBV11-1 to TRBJ2-5; perhaps TRBD1 as D (5 bases). The J call is doubtful: the DNA matches TRBJ2-7 better. In germline, CDR1 is SGHAT, CDR2 FQDESV (reference sequence). The CDR3 is 16 amino acids. The CDR3 region has the DNA TGTGCCAGCAGCTCGAGATATGCAGGGAAACGCTACGAGCAGTACTTC. As protein: CASSSRYAGKRYEQYF.

This chain joins TRBV15 and TRBJ2-7; perhaps TRBD1 as D (5 bases). Trimming pared 2 bases from V and 3 bases from J, leaving 5 bases between. CDR1 LNHNV and CDR2 YYDKDF come from the germline V gene (reference sequence). The CDR3 is 12 residues long. In DNA, the CDR3 is TGTGCCACCAGCAGACAGGGCTACGAGCAGTACTTC. Translated, it gives CATSRQGYEQYF.

The V and J genes are TRBV9 and TRBJ2-3; 8 bases align to TRBD1. There are 16 residues in the CDR3. Looked up from germline, CDR1 is SGDLS and CDR2 is YYNGEE. V lost 4 bases, J lost 1 base, and 8 bases stayed unmatched. This CDR3 is CASSYTDRERTDTQYF. The CDR3 bases are TGTGCCAGCAGCTATACGGACAGGGAACGCACAGATACGCAGTATTTT.

The CDR3 DNA reads TGTGCCAGCGGACAGGGATTTAATGGCTACACCTTC. Amino acids: CASGQGFNGYTF. The V and J genes are TRBV28 and TRBJ1-2; 8 bases line up with TRBD1. V trimming: 8 bases; J trimming: 6 bases; junction bases outside the gene matches: 5. From germline, CDR1 is MDHEN and CDR2 SYDVKM. The length of the CDR3 is 12 residues.

The chain employs TRBV4-1 and TRBJ2-2; 8 nucleotides match TRBD2. The V and J ends lost 5 bases and 5 bases, in that order; junction bases with no gene match: 13. CDR1 is MGHRA and CDR2 is YSYEKL in the germline V gene. The CDR3 is made up of 17 amino acids. Written as DNA, the CDR3 is TGCGCCAGCAGCAAAGTCCAAGCGGGAGTCAAAACCGGGGAGCTGTTTTTT. It is translated as CASSKVQAGVKTGELFF.

The sample holds a few counts of this clone. The J gene is TRBJ2-7, the V gene TRBV7-8; D perhaps matches TRBD2 (6 bases). V lost 5 bases, J lost 4 bases, and 12 bases lay in between. The germline gives CDR1 SGHVS, CDR2 FQNEAQ. The CDR3 sequence is 13 residues long. In DNA form, the CDR3 reads TGTGCCAGCAGCGAGGGACTTCATTACGAGCAGTACTTC. Translating gives CASSEGLHYEQYF.

The chain carries TRBV5-1 and TRBJ2-5, with D tentatively TRBD1 (6 bases). V lost 0 bases and J lost 12, with 12 bases in between. CDR3 length: 12 amino acids. Germline V CDR1 and CDR2: SGHRS, YFSETQ. DNA for the CDR3: TGCGCCAGCAGCTTGGATCAGGCAGGGGAGTACTTC. Amino acid sequence: CASSLDQAGEYF.

CDR3 sequence (DNA): TGTGCCAGCTCATCCGGGGGGTTCGGCGGGGAGCTGTTTTTT. It yields the protein CASSSGGFGGELFF. The chain combines TRBV18 with TRBJ2-2; 7 nucleotides match TRBD2. Germline loops: CDR1 KGHSH, CDR2 LQKENI. The CDR3 is 14 amino acids. Trimming removed 5 bases from V and 7 bases from J; junction bases left unmatched: 7.

This chain connects TRBV5-1 to TRBJ2-7; 10 bases match TRBD1. CDR1 is SGHRS and CDR2 is YFSETQ in the germline V gene. The CDR3 loop spans 14 amino acids. Germline trimming cut 7 bases from V and 4 bases from J; bases unmatched to any gene: 8. CDR3 sequence: CASAPQGQGYEQYF. CDR3 DNA: TGCGCCAGCGCCCCTCAGGGACAGGGGTACGAGCAGTACTTC.

This chain links TRBV12-2 with TRBJ1-5. TRBV12-2 is a known pseudogene. The CDR3 is 13 amino acids. The CDR3 DNA follows: TGTGCGATTAAGGGACCCCTCAATCAGCCCCAGCATTTT. Its protein product is CAIKGPLNQPQHF.

This rearrangement joins TRBV7-9 to TRBJ2-5, with TRBD1 as a possible D gene (6 bases). The germline CDR1 and CDR2 sequences are SEHNR and FQNEAQ (reference sequence). This CDR3 has 15 residues. The V and J ends lost 0 bases and 5 bases respectively, with 13 bases between them. The CDR3 nucleotides read TGTGCCAGCAGCTTAGCCGTGGGTGACAGGGAGACCCAGTACTTC. Its protein product is CASSLAVGDRETQYF.

This clone has only one observation. The V call is TRBV18, the J call TRBJ2-7; D is possibly TRBD2 (6 bases). Germline V gives CDR1 KGHSH, CDR2 LQKENI. This CDR3 is built from 15 residues. V was cut by 6 bases and J by 0 bases, with 15 bases left in between. For the CDR3, the DNA is TGTGCCAGCTCCCCCGGGAGCACCAGCTCCTACGAGCAGTACTTC. It codes for CASSPGSTSSYEQYF.

The rearrangement links TRBV10-3 to TRBJ1-1; D uncertain. Germline V gives CDR1 ENHRY, CDR2 SYGVKD. The CDR3 length is 15 residues. The V gene lost 6 bases and the J gene lost 0 bases, with 14 bases spanning the gap. The CDR3 coding sequence is TGTGCCATCAGCAGGACGTCGACTATGAACACTGAAGCTTTCTTT. This sequence encodes CAISRTSTMNTEAFF.

The chain joins TRBV19 to TRBJ2-3; D not certain. Deletions cut 6 bases from V and 0 bases from J, with 13 bases between. This CDR3 contains 15 residues. CDR1 is LNHDA and CDR2 is SQIVND in the germline V gene (reference sequence). The CDR3 here is CASSPVGGSTDTQYF. CDR3 nucleotides: TGTGCCAGTAGCCCGGTCGGTGGGAGCACAGATACGCAGTATTTT.

The chain joins TRBV28 to TRBJ1-2; 10 bases agree with TRBD1. CDR3 length equals 19 residues. With V trimmed by 4 bases and J by 4 bases, 18 bases remained unmatched. Germline loops: CDR1 MDHEN, CDR2 SYDVKM. The CDR3 DNA reads TGTGCCAGCAGTTCCACAACCGGGACAGGGGACACCCTTTCCTATGGCTACACCTTC. Its translation is CASSSTTGTGDTLSYGYTF.

The chain joins TRBV5-1 to TRBJ1-2; 8 positions match TRBD1. Germline-derived CDR1 and CDR2 are SGHRS and YFSETQ. The CDR3 covers 14 residues. The V and J ends lost 1 base and 4 bases, in that order; junction bases with no gene match: 3. CDR3 DNA sequence: TGCGCCAGCAGCTTGCAGGGGGCTGGCTATGGCTACACCTTC. Translated: CASSLQGAGYGYTF.